The source of this T cell receptor beta chain is a study of blood T cell repertoires in COVID-19. Study-wide context: Sites across the United States, Italy and Spain contributed samples from acute and convalescent COVID-19.

The CDR3 contains 16 residues. This clone was recorded once. Here immunoSEQ multiplex PCR was the method, and the copy in TCRdb shows in-frame clones only, minus some. The data hold 200,000 to 300,000 clones, with 65% to 90% observed a single time. Sequences were obtained from peripheral blood. The TCR was taken from a man aged 25 to 45 with active or convalescent COVID-19. V gene TRBV21-1 combines with J gene TRBJ2-7; the D segment call TRBD1 is taken from the table without a DNA check. TRBV21-1 is flagged as a pseudogene. CDR3 protein: CASSNLTGTGGYEQYF. The CDR3 nucleotides read TGTGCCAGCAGCAACCTAACCGGGACAGGGGGCTACGAGCAGTACTTC.